This entry describes one T cell receptor (beta chain). Its antigen is unidentified. This entry is derived from a study of cytomegalovirus exposure and HLA in healthy donors. Broader study findings: A classifier reportedly called cytomegalovirus status with high sensitivity and specificity.

Clones were sequenced by immunoSEQ multiplex PCR, and TCRdb holds only the in-frame ones, with some missing. The data contain 300,000 to 350,000 clones, approximately 91% of them singletons. It was the approximately 110-subject validation cohort, separate from the approximately 690-subject first cohort, to which the donors belonged. Material for sequencing was PBMCs. The TCR was taken from a man aged 25 to 45 in good health and CMV-seronegative.

The CDR3 DNA follows: TGTGCCTGGTTGGGACAAACGCTGACTAACTATGGCTACACCTTC. This codes for CAWLGQTLTNYGYTF. The rearrangement uses TRBV30 and TRBJ1-2; D is possibly TRBD1 (6 bases). The CDR3 contains 15 residues. V was pared by 5 bases and J by 0 bases, with 16 bases between. In germline, CDR1 is GTSNPN, CDR2 SVGIG (reference sequence).